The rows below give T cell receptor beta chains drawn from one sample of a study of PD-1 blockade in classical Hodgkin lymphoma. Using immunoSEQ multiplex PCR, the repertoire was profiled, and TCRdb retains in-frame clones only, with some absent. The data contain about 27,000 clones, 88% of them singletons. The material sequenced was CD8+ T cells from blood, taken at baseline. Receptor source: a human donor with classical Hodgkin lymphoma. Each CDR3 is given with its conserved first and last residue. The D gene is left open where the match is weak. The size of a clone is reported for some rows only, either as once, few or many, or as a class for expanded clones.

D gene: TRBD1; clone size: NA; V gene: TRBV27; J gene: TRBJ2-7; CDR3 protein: CASSLQGANYEQYF; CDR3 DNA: TGTGCCAGCAGTTTACAGGGGGCTAACTACGAGCAGTACTTC
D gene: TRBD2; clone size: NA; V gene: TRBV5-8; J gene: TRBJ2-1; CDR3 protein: CASSPVWAGGNNEQFF; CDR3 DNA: TGTGCCAGCAGCCCGGTCTGGGCGGGAGGGAACAATGAGCAGTTCTTC
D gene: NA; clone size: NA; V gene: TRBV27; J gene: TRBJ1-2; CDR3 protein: CASSWEGGSYGYTF; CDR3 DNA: TGTGCCAGCAGCTGGGAGGGGGGTAGCTATGGCTACACCTTC
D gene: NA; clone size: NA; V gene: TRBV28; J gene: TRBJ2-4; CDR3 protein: CASSPQGVDIQYF; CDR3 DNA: TGTGCCAGCAGTCCCCAGGGTGTCGACATTCAGTACTTC
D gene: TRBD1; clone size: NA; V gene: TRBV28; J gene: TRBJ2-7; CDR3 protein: CASSSPLDRSMGEQYF; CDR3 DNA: TGTGCCAGCAGTTCCCCCTTGGACAGGTCAATGGGCGAGCAGTACTTC
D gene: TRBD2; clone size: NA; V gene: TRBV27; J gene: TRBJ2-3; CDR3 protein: CASSLASTSGRGGTQYF; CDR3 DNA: TGTGCCAGCAGTTTAGCCTCTACTAGCGGGAGGGGTGGTACGCAGTATTTT
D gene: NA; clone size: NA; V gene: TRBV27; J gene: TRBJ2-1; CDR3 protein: CASIRRWPGSSYNEQFF; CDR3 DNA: TGTGCCAGCATTAGGAGATGGCCCGGGAGCTCCTACAATGAGCAGTTCTTC
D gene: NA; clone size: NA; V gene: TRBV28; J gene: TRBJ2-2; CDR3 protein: CASSFKSRPGELFF; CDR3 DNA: TGTGCCAGCAGTTTTAAGTCCCGGCCCGGGGAGCTGTTTTTT
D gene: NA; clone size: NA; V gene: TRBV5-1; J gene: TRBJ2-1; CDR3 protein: CASSLVARGLEQFF; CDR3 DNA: TGCGCCAGCAGCTTGGTCGCGAGGGGACTTGAGCAGTTCTTC
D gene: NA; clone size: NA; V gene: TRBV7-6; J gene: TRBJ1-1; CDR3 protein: CASSLGSGRAFF; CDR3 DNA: TGTGCCAGCAGCTTAGGTTCAGGGAGGGCTTTCTTT
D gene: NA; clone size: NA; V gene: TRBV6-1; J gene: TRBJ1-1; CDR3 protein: CASSEVPGEAFF; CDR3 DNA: TGTGCCAGCAGTGAAGTCCCAGGTGAAGCTTTCTTT
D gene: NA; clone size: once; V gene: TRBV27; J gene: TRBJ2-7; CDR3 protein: CASRPLGQREGPYEQYF; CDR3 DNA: TGTGCCAGCAGACCTCTGGGACAAAGAGAAGGTCCCTACGAGCAGTACTTC
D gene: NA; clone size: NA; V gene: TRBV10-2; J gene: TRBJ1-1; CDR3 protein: CASWGAVNTEAFF; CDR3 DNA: TGCGCCAGTTGGGGGGCCGTGAACACTGAAGCTTTCTTT
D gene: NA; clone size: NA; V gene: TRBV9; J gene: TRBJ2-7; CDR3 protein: CASSGRTNSYEQYF; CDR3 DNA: TGTGCCAGCAGCGGCCGGACAAACTCCTACGAGCAGTACTTC
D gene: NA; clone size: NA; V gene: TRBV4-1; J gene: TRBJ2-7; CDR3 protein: CASSQGPGDRAYEQYF; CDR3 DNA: TGCGCCAGCAGCCAAGGCCCGGGGGACCGAGCCTACGAGCAGTACTTC
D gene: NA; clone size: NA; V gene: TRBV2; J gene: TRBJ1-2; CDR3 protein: CARPWGRSYGYTF; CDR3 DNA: TGTGCCAGACCATGGGGCCGCTCCTATGGCTACACCTTC
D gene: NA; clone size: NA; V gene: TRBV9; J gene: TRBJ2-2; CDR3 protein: CASSVAHRSGANTGELFF; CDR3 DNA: TGTGCCAGCAGCGTAGCACACCGCTCGGGGGCGAACACCGGGGAGCTGTTTTTT
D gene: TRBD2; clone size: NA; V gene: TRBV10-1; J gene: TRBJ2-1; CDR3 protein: CASSEAGGSHNEQFF; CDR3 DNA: TGCGCCAGCTCCGAGGCGGGAGGGAGCCACAATGAGCAGTTCTTC
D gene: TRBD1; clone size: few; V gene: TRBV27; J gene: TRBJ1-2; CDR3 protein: CASSHGQGAPYGYTF; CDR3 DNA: TGTGCCAGCAGCCACGGACAGGGGGCCCCCTATGGCTACACCTTC
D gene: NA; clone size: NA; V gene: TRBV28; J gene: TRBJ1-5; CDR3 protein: CASSLSGGNNQPQHF; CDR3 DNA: TGTGCCAGCAGCCTAAGCGGCGGTAACAATCAGCCCCAGCATTTT
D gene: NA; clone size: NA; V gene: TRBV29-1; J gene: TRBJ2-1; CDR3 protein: CSVGGGPNNEQFF; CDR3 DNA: TGCAGCGTTGGAGGGGGGCCGAACAATGAGCAGTTCTTC
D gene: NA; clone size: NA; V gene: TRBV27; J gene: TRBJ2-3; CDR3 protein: CASSLIRGDTQYF; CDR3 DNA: TGTGCCAGCAGTTTAATTCGGGGAGATACGCAGTATTTT